These 10 T cell receptor beta chains were sequenced from one sample in a study of vaccination and CD4 T cells after COVID-19. Treatment here: approximately nine-day PBMC culture with coronavirus spike peptide pools or control peptides (ViraFEST assay). The Oncomine TCR Beta short-read assay sequenced DNA from cultured CD4+ T cells. One entry per CDR3 protein results from TCRdb running MiXCR on the PCR reads. The sample records approximately 15,000 distinct CDR3 sequences, 40% to 65% being singletons. Their target antigens are unknown. The sample here was CD4+ T cells from blood, cultured in vitro, taken before SARS-CoV-2 vaccination. The receptors stem from a human donor who had recovered from COVID-19.

Only a few counts were recorded for this clonotype. The V call is TRBV21-1, the J call TRBJ1-5; TRBD1, the D gene given by the table, was not confirmed from the DNA. TRBV21-1 is deemed a pseudogene. The CDR3 has 14 amino acids. CDR3 amino acids: CAGYRPGQDQPQHF. As DNA, the CDR3 is TGTGCCGGGTATCGTCCGGGACAAGATCAGCCCCAGCATTTT.

This clonotype was found a few times. The V call is TRBV19, the J call TRBJ2-3, with 10 bases identical to TRBD2. This CDR3 has 15 residues. J was trimmed by 0 bases and V by 5 bases; bases with no gene match: 2. Germline-derived CDR1 and CDR2 are LNHDA and SQIVND (reference sequence). CDR3: CASSALAGSTDTQYF. The CDR3 DNA follows: TGTGCCAGTAGTGCACTAGCGGGGAGCACAGATACGCAGTATTTT.

This chain joins TRBV19 and TRBJ2-5, with 7 bases aligning to TRBD2. The CDR3 is 15 residues long. The V gene end was trimmed by 2 bases and the J gene end by 4 bases; junction bases not matched to a gene: 7. Germline V gives CDR1 LNHDA, CDR2 SQIVND (reference sequence). The CDR3 DNA reads TGTGCCAGTAGTATAAGGACTAGTAGGGGAGAGACCCAGTACTTC. Protein sequence: CASSIRTSRGETQYF.

The V and J genes are TRBV7-2 and TRBJ1-1; no definite D call. V dropped 3 bases and J dropped 4 bases, with 12 bases sitting between them. The CDR3 has 14 amino acids. In germline, CDR1 is SGHTA, CDR2 FQGNSA. The CDR3 nucleotides read TGTGCCAGCAGCTTTGCAAGTAGTGGCACTGAAGCTTTCTTT. The encoded protein is CASSFASSGTEAFF.

The J gene is TRBJ2-3, the V gene TRBV14; no clear D. Trimming removed 2 bases at V and 0 bases at J, with 15 bases between. The CDR3 spans 17 residues. The germline V gene has CDR1 SGHDN and CDR2 FVKESK. The CDR3 loop reads CASSQSKGGFSTDTQYF. The CDR3 coding sequence is TGTGCCAGCAGCCAATCTAAGGGCGGCTTCAGCACAGATACGCAGTATTTT.

In its sample, this clonotype was seen a few times. The gene calls are TRBV7-9 and TRBJ1-1; 8 bases are shared with TRBD1. The CDR3 spans 14 residues. Looked up from germline, CDR1 is SEHNR and CDR2 is FQNEAQ (reference sequence). V lost 5 bases to trimming and J lost 2 bases; unmatched junction nucleotides: 4. The CDR3 DNA reads TGTGCCAGCAGCCCGGGACAGGTTAACACTGAAGCTTTCTTT. Translated, it gives CASSPGQVNTEAFF.

The V gene is TRBV5-4, the J gene TRBJ2-5; D is unclear. CDR3 size: 15 residues. V was shortened by 2 bases and J by 4 bases, with 15 bases between the two germline ends. In germline, CDR1 is SGHNT, CDR2 YYREEE (reference sequence). As DNA, the CDR3 is TGTGCCAGCAGCTTTCCCCCGTGGGCGGCAGAGACCCAGTACTTC. It yields the protein CASSFPPWAAETQYF.

The chain joins TRBV19 to TRBJ1-1; 10 bases map to TRBD1. The length of the CDR3 is 15 residues. The V and J ends lost 10 bases and 5 bases, in that order; junction bases with no gene match: 13. CDR1 is LNHDA and CDR2 is SQIVND in the germline V gene (reference sequence). The CDR3 reads CATYNRGQGKTEAFF. In nucleotides, the CDR3 is TGTGCCACCTATAATAGGGGACAGGGGAAAACTGAAGCTTTCTTT.

The V gene is TRBV15, the J gene TRBJ1-5; 10 bases fit TRBD1. The CDR3 sequence is 17 residues long. J lost 7 bases, V lost 2 bases, and 11 bases had no gene match. In germline, CDR1 is LNHNV, CDR2 YYDKDF (reference sequence). DNA for the CDR3: TGTGCCACCAGCAGAAATCTCCCTGGACAGGGGGGGCAGCCCCAGCATTTT. Translation: CATSRNLPGQGGQPQHF.

This clonotype was seen only a few times. This chain connects TRBV7-9 to TRBJ1-3; 9 positions match TRBD1. Germline loops: CDR1 SEHNR, CDR2 FQNEAQ (reference sequence). The trim removed 8 bases at V and 8 bases at J, leaving 7 bases unmatched. The CDR3 length is 13 residues. CDR3: CASQKQGADTIYF. The CDR3 nucleotides read TGTGCCAGCCAAAAACAGGGGGCGGACACCATATATTTT. The full variable domain, completed using reference TRBV7-9 and TRBJ1-3, is DTGVSQNPRHKITKRGQNVTFRCDPISEHNRLYWYRQTLGQGPEFLTYFQNEAQLEKSRLLSDRFSAERPKGSFSTLEIQRTEQGDSAMYLCASQKQGADTIYFGEGSWLTVV.